The clone carrying this TCR beta chain is a singleton in its sample. The antigen remains unidentified. The TCR beta profiling, which covered VDJ combination and CDR3 sequence, was carried out using genomic DNA as the template. TCRdb used MiXCR to reprocess the reads, holding one entry per CDR3 protein. The table lists roughly 180,000 distinct CDR3 sequences, 45% to 60% of them singletons, with roughly 13% in the top ten. The data stem from a study of CD8+CD57+ T cells in acquired aplastic anemia. As for the study in general: Across the sorted CD4+ and CD8+ cells, DNA amounts averaged 3.2 ug. Whole-study results and caveats: Almost 30 CD8+ CDR3 sequences occurred in both the patients and the controls.

The authors sequenced patients whose flow cytometry had shown CD8+CD57+ cell expansion. Patients uniformly had severe acquired aplastic anemia. Each patient gave a blood sample that was collected before any therapy had been received. Germline lookup yields CDR1 SGHTA and CDR2 FQGNSA. V lost 3 bases, J lost 3 bases, and 7 bases stayed unmatched. The CDR3 loop spans 15 amino acids. The sample comprised sorted CD4+, CD8+, or CD8+CD57+ T cells (not recorded which) from PBMCs. This chain links TRBV7-2 with TRBJ1-2; 7 nucleotides align to TRBD1. The clonotype comes from a human donor with aplastic anemia. CDR3 nucleotides: TGTGCCAGCAGCTTTAAGGGGGCGCCCGACTATGGCTACACCTTC. Translated: CASSFKGAPDYGYTF.